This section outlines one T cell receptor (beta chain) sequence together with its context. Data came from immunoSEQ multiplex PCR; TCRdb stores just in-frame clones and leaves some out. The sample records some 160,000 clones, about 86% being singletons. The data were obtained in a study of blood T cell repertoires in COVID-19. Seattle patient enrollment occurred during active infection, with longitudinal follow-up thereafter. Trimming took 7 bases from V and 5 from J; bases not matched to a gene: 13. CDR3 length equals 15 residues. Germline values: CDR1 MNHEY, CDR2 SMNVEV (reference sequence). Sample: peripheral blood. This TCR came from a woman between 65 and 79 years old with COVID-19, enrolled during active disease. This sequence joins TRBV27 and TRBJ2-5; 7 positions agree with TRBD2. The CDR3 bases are TGTGCCAGCACCCGACTAGCCCAAATGGGGGAGACCCAGTACTTC. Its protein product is CASTRLAQMGETQYF.